The 5 T cell receptor beta chains reported below all come from one sample, sequenced in a study of blood T cell repertoires in COVID-19. The data were produced by immunoSEQ multiplex PCR, yet TCRdb's version contains in-frame clones alone and is incomplete. The sample has roughly 110,000 clones, about 80% seen once. The sequenced material came from peripheral blood. These receptors were taken from a woman aged 55-75 years with acute or convalescent COVID-19.

The chain has TRBV10-2 and TRBJ1-2; 8 bases align to TRBD1. The germline CDR1 and CDR2 sequences are WSHSY and SAAADI. The CDR3 extends over 13 amino acids. V trimming: 10 bases; J trimming: 0 bases; junction bases outside the gene matches: 4. The CDR3 nucleotides read TGCGCCATCGAGACAGGGGCTAACTATGGCTACACCTTC. It specifies CAIETGANYGYTF.

Points on this clone: This specimen includes other DNA sequences encoding the same CDR3. The V call is TRBV7-2, the J call TRBJ1-1; 7 bases map to TRBD1. The CDR3 consists of 13 residues. Germline V gene lookup returns CDR1 SGHTA and CDR2 FQGNSA. V was clipped by 4 bases and J by 4 bases; unmatched bases: 3. CDR3 in DNA: TGTGCCAGCAGCTCACAGGGGAGCACTGAAGCTTTCTTT. This translates into CASSSQGSTEAFF.

The rearrangement uses TRBV5-4 and TRBJ1-2, with a possible D match to TRBD1 (6 bases). Germline V gene lookup returns CDR1 SGHNT and CDR2 YYREEE (reference sequence). Trimming cost V 1 base and J 2 bases, with 12 bases left between them. This CDR3 region has 15 residues. The CDR3 region is CASSLLTGPNYGYTF. For the CDR3, the DNA is TGTGCCAGCAGCTTGCTCACAGGGCCCAACTATGGCTACACCTTC.

The chain has TRBV5-1 and TRBJ2-1; D unresolved. V lost 4 bases to trimming and J lost 1 base, with 9 bases between them. This CDR3 has 14 residues. Germline values: CDR1 SGHRS, CDR2 YFSETQ. The CDR3 DNA reads as TGCGCCAGCAGCGGCACATCTTCCTACAATGAGCAGTTCTTC. Amino acids: CASSGTSSYNEQFF.

This chain joins TRBV7-2 and TRBJ2-3; D is perhaps TRBD1 (6 bases). CDR1 is SGHTA and CDR2 is FQGNSA in the germline V gene. This CDR3 contains 14 residues. V gave up 4 bases and J gave up 6 bases, with 14 bases separating them. The CDR3 region is CASSSPTGLDTQYF. In nucleotides, the CDR3 is TGTGCCAGCAGCTCGCCCACAGGGTTGGATACGCAGTATTTT.